The clone carrying this TCR beta chain was recorded a few times. Each CDR3 protein is one row after TCRdb ran MiXCR on the RT-PCR reads. The sample has about 160,000 distinct CDR3 sequences, roughly 11% seen once; the top ten hold around 12%. This entry is derived from a study of response to subunit inactivated influenza vaccine. The CDR3 loop spans 15 amino acids. V lost 2 bases to trimming and J lost 7 bases; unmatched junction nucleotides: 9. The V gene's germline CDR1 is MDHEN and CDR2 SYDVKM. Here the sequenced sample was non-naive T cells sorted from PBMCs, taken roughly 46 days after vaccination. This chain connects TRBV28 to TRBJ2-3, with 7 bases aligning to TRBD1. This clonotype was sampled from a man aged 50-59 years who received an inactivated influenza vaccine. DNA of the CDR3: TGTGCCAGCAGTTTAAAAGGGGGCCGCGCAAATACGCAGTATTTT. This translates into CASSLKGGRANTQYF.